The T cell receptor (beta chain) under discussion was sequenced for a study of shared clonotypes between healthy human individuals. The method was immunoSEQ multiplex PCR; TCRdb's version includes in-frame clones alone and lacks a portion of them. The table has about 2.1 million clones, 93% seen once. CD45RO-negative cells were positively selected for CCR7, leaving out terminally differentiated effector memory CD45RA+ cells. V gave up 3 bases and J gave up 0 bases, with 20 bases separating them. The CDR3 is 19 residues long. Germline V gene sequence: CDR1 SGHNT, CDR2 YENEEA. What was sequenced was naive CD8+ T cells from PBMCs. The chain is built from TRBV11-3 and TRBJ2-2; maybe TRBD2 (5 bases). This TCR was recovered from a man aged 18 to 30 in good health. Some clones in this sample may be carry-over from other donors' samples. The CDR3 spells CASSLGSFRELANTGELFF. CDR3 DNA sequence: TGTGCCAGCAGCTTGGGGTCCTTTCGGGAACTCGCGAACACCGGGGAGCTGTTTTTT.